This entry features one T cell receptor (beta chain) sequence. The antigen is undetermined. TCRdb re-called the 5' RACE reads through MiXCR, storing one row per CDR3 protein. The table has 430,000 or so distinct CDR3 sequences, 20% to 25% seen once. The source of the sample is a study of identical twins. Unmatched junction bases numbered 4, after V lost 0 bases and J lost 3 bases. The CDR3 consists of 15 residues. Germline loops: CDR1 MNHEY, CDR2 SVGAGI. Study-level results: A cross-sectional statistical analysis, not follow-up of the same donors, supported the conclusions.

These data were likewise used in another study, on T cells expressing NK-cell markers. Turning to that study: Each TCR beta repertoire originated in sorted T cells that were CD3+CD56+NKG2C+, CD3+CD56+NKG2C- or CD3+CD56-NKG2C+. Within the sequenced cohort of eight donors, seven exhibited HCMV seropositivity and one was seronegative.

The chain recombines TRBV6-5 with TRBJ1-1; 7 nucleotides agree with TRBD1. Sample: CD4+ T cells sorted from blood. This receptor was identified in a woman aged 18-30 years in good health. CDR3 nucleotides: TGTGCCAGCAGTTACTCGACTACAGGGGACACTGAAGCTTTCTTT. It encodes CASSYSTTGDTEAFF.